This TCR beta chain was found in a study of control samples from healthy donors and cancer patients. The data were produced by immunoSEQ multiplex PCR, yet TCRdb's version contains in-frame clones alone and is incomplete. The table lists 120,000 to 150,000 clones, roughly 89% of them singletons, with about 11% in the top ten. This CDR3 comprises 12 residues. Germline V gene lookup returns CDR1 SEHNR and CDR2 FQNEAQ (reference sequence). With 0 bases removed from V and 8 bases from J, the gap between germline ends came to 2 bases. This clone was observed a single time. The chain carries TRBV7-9 and TRBJ1-6; D gene uncertain. The receptor was derived from a man aged 25 to 40 in good health. Sequencing used blood. CDR3 in DNA: TGTGCCAGCAGCTTAGCGGATTCACCCCTCCACTTT. Its translation is CASSLADSPLHF.